The 6 T cell receptor beta chains given below trace back to one sample, sequenced in a study of CD8 T cells in ankylosing spondylitis. In TCRdb, the 5' RACE reads were re-called with MiXCR into one record per CDR3 protein. The data contain about 150,000 distinct CDR3 sequences, roughly 34% of them singletons. The sequenced material came from synovial fluid, either unsorted or a sorted T cell fraction (not recorded which). The source of these receptors is a male donor with ankylosing spondylitis.

This clonotype was counted between two and nine times. The chain employs TRBV12-3 or TRBV12-4 and TRBJ2-3; 9 bases are a match to TRBD2. The J segment lost 3 bases and the V segment lost 5 bases, leaving 12 bases of the junction unmatched. CDR3 length equals 17 residues. CDR3 sequence reads: CASSPPWRSGRTDTQYF. The CDR3 nucleotides are TGTGCCAGCAGTCCCCCCTGGCGTAGCGGGAGAACAGATACGCAGTATTTT.

The chain carries TRBV10-3 and TRBJ2-3; TRBD2 matches at 7 bases. The germline V gene encodes CDR1 ENHRY and CDR2 SYGVKD. CDR3 length: 15 residues. Trimming at V came to 4 bases and at J to 3 bases, leaving 7 bases not matched to a gene. CDR3 in DNA: TGTGCCATCAGTGCTCGGGGGGATGGGACAGATACGCAGTATTTT. Translation gives CAISARGDGTDTQYF.

CDR3 in amino acids: CASSLSDPSQDTQYF. The CDR3 DNA sequence: TGTGCCAGCAGTTTATCGGACCCGTCACAAGATACGCAGTATTTT. This sequence joins TRBV28 and TRBJ2-3; D is undetermined. The CDR3 is made up of 15 amino acids. Germline loops: CDR1 MDHEN, CDR2 SYDVKM. The V end was cut by 1 base, the J end by 5 bases, with 13 bases between. Combining the CDR3 with reference TRBV28 and TRBJ2-3 gives the whole variable domain DVKVTQSSRYLVKRTGEKVFLECVQDMDHENMFWYRQDPGLGLRLIYFSYDVKMKEKGDIPEGYSVSREKKERFSLILESASTNQTSMYLCASSLSDPSQDTQYFGPGTRLTVL.

This clonotype was observed a few times. The chain employs TRBV20-1 and TRBJ2-2; 8 bases align to TRBD1. There are 17 residues in the CDR3. The V segment lost 5 bases and the J segment 0 bases; nucleotides outside the gene matches: 11. Germline V gene data show CDR1 as DFQATT and CDR2 as SNEGSKA (reference sequence). The CDR3 nucleotides read TGCAGTGCTCGACAGGGGACCGTCTCTTCGAACACCGGGGAGCTGTTTTTT. This codes for CSARQGTVSSNTGELFF.

V usage is TRBV2 and J usage is TRBJ1-3, with a possible D match to TRBD1 (5 bases). Germline-derived CDR1 and CDR2 are SNHLY and FYNNEI. This CDR3 has 15 residues. The germline V and J ends were trimmed by 2 bases and 0 bases, with 8 bases remaining between them. Here the CDR3 DNA reads TGTGCCAGCAGTGAACTGGGGACCTCTGGAAACACCATATATTTT. As protein: CASSELGTSGNTIYF. The variable domain in full, completed from reference TRBV2 and TRBJ1-3, reads EPEVTQTPSHQVTQMGQEVILRCVPISNHLYFYWYRQILGQKVEFLVSFYNNEISEKSEIFDDQFSVERPDGSNFTLKIRSTKLEDSAMYFCASSELGTSGNTIYFGEGSWLTVV.

The chain has TRBV2 and TRBJ1-2, with D maybe TRBD1 (5 bases). Trimming took off 4 bases at V and 2 bases at J, with 14 bases between the two ends. Germline V gene sequence: CDR1 SNHLY, CDR2 FYNNEI. There are 15 residues in the CDR3. CDR3 sequence reads: CASSALLQANYGYTF. The DNA for the CDR3 is TGTGCCAGCAGTGCCCTGCTACAGGCGAACTATGGCTACACCTTC.